These 10 T cell receptor beta chains share one sample of origin, sequenced in a study of shared clonotypes between healthy human individuals. Sequencing was performed with immunoSEQ multiplex PCR; in TCRdb, only in-frame clones are kept and a portion is missing. Here the sample spans about 1,800,000 clones, around 96% being singletons. Cells designated naive CD8 were CD45RO-negative and were positively selected for CCR7, with terminally differentiated effector memory CD45RA+ cells excluded. Sequenced input: naive CD8+ T cells sorted from blood. Receptors were obtained from a man aged 18 to 30 in good health.

This chain connects TRBV4-1 to TRBJ2-1, with a tentative D call TRBD2 (6 bases). CDR1 and CDR2 from the germline V gene are MGHRA and YSYEKL. V lost 4 bases, J lost 4 bases, and 14 bases lay in between. The CDR3 extends over 15 amino acids. As DNA, the CDR3 is TGCGCCAGCAGCCCGTCCCCTAGCGCTTACAATGAGCAGTTCTTC. Translating it yields CASSPSPSAYNEQFF.

The genes are TRBV4-3 and TRBJ1-2; 10 bases map to TRBD1. The trim removed 2 bases at V and 3 bases at J, leaving 6 bases unmatched. The CDR3 runs to 16 residues. Per the germline V gene, CDR1 is LGHNA and CDR2 is YSLEER. The CDR3 bases are TGCGCCAGCAGCCAATCCGGACAGGGGGAGTACTATGGCTACACCTTC. Amino acid sequence: CASSQSGQGEYYGYTF.

V and J are TRBV2 and TRBJ1-4; unclear D gene. The germline CDR1 and CDR2 sequences are SNHLY and FYNNEI. V shed 11 bases and J shed 5 bases, with 15 bases lying between them. The CDR3 is 13 residues long. The CDR3 region is CAATHSPNEKLFF. The CDR3 DNA sequence: TGTGCCGCGACCCACAGTCCGAATGAAAAACTGTTTTTT.

The chain couples TRBV7-8 to TRBJ2-7, with 7 bases that match TRBD2. The CDR3 runs 17 residues. The trim removed 5 bases at V and 0 bases at J, leaving 13 bases unmatched. The germline V gene has CDR1 SGHVS and CDR2 FQNEAQ. In DNA form, the CDR3 reads TGTGCCAGCAGCCTCAGTGACCGGCTAGCGGACTCCTACGAGCAGTACTTC. Translated, it gives CASSLSDRLADSYEQYF.

The chain has TRBV7-2 and TRBJ2-1, with 9 bases fitting TRBD2. V dropped 4 bases and J dropped 9; count of bases not matched to a gene: 22. CDR3 length equals 19 residues. Germline values: CDR1 SGHTA, CDR2 FQGNSA. The CDR3 DNA reads as TGTGCCAGCAGCTCCGGCCAAGCGTTGCGCGGGAGGGCCCTGGGTGAGCAGTTCTTC. The encoded protein is CASSSGQALRGRALGEQFF.

This chain connects TRBV30 to TRBJ1-5; weak D call: TRBD1 (5 bases). V dropped 1 base and J dropped 5 bases, with 15 bases sitting between them. The CDR3 sequence is 15 residues long. Germline CDR1 is GTSNPN and CDR2 is SVGIG (reference sequence). Here the CDR3 DNA reads TGTGCCTGGAGTGGGAGGGGAGTGGGCCATCAGCCCCAGCATTTT. Translating it yields CAWSGRGVGHQPQHF.

The chain links TRBV6-1 to TRBJ1-1, with TRBD1 matching over 7 bases. The V gene's germline CDR1 is MNHNS and CDR2 SASEGT. V dropped 6 bases and J dropped 8; count of bases not matched to a gene: 12. There are 14 residues in the CDR3. This CDR3 is CASSADTGVWEAFF. CDR3 DNA: TGTGCCAGCAGCGCGGACACAGGGGTTTGGGAAGCTTTCTTT.

The rearrangement uses TRBV4-2 and TRBJ2-2; D call uncertain. The CDR3 spans 16 residues. The ends were cut back, 1 base at V and 3 bases at J, with 12 bases in the middle. Germline V gene data show CDR1 as LGHNA and CDR2 as YNFKEQ. The DNA of the CDR3 is TGTGCCAGCAGCCAAGTTACGGGTATTTACACCGGGGAGCTGTTTTTT. It translates to CASSQVTGIYTGELFF.

The gene calls are TRBV13 and TRBJ2-1; D not resolved. This CDR3 is 15 amino acids long. The germline V gene encodes CDR1 PRHDT and CDR2 FYEKMQ (reference sequence). V lost 4 bases and J lost 0, with 10 bases in between. In DNA, the CDR3 is TGTGCCAGCAGCTCCTTACTCAGCTCCTACAATGAGCAGTTCTTC. It encodes CASSSLLSSYNEQFF.

The chain uses TRBV6-5 and TRBJ2-5; D tentatively fits TRBD1 or TRBD2 (6 bases each). The CDR3 has 16 amino acids. V shed 0 bases and J shed 5 bases, with 16 bases lying between them. Germline V gene lookup returns CDR1 MNHEY and CDR2 SVGAGI. The CDR3 sequence: CASSYSPEGGSETQYF. The DNA of the CDR3 is TGTGCCAGCAGTTACTCGCCGGAAGGGGGGTCGGAGACCCAGTACTTC.